The next 18 T cell receptor beta chains were all read from a single sample in a study of technical replicates of blood from a handful of donors. Only in-frame clones appear in the TCRdb table, and some are missing; sequencing was by immunoSEQ multiplex PCR. Of fewer than 100,000 clones in the sample, about 91% were seen once. Sequenced input: T cells isolated from PBMCs. Receptors originate from a human donor in good health.

This chain links TRBV10-3 with TRBJ2-5; D call uncertain. Germline CDR1 is ENHRY and CDR2 is SYGVKD. V shed 0 bases and J shed 5 bases, with 16 bases lying between them. CDR3 length: 16 amino acids. The CDR3 loop is CAISESEFNTGETQYF. The CDR3 region has the DNA TGTGCCATCAGTGAGTCTGAGTTTAACACCGGGGAGACCCAGTACTTC.

This clone appeared once. This chain links TRBV7-9 with TRBJ2-1; D unresolved. This CDR3 is 14 amino acids long. CDR1 is SEHNR and CDR2 is FQNEAQ in the germline V gene (reference sequence). V was shortened by 2 bases and J by 0 bases, with 5 bases between the two germline ends. DNA for the CDR3: TGTGCCAGCAGCTTATTTAGCTCCTACAATGAGCAGTTCTTC. It specifies CASSLFSSYNEQFF.

This chain joins TRBV28 and TRBJ1-5, with a weak D call TRBD1 (5 bases). Trimming took 3 bases from V and 2 from J, leaving 11 bases between them. In germline, CDR1 is MDHEN, CDR2 SYDVKM. The CDR3 totals 15 residues. CDR3 loop: CASSLGGNGNQPQHF. In DNA form, the CDR3 reads TGTGCCAGCAGTTTGGGGGGGAATGGCAATCAGCCCCAGCATTTT.

V gene TRBV28 combines with J gene TRBJ1-1; 8 nucleotides agree with TRBD1. The junction had 8 bases not matched to a gene; V was cut back by 6 bases and J by 5 bases. The CDR3 consists of 14 residues. CDR1 and CDR2 (germline): MDHEN, SYDVKM. The CDR3 sequence is CASRRTGGRTEAFF. CDR3 sequence (DNA): TGTGCCAGCAGGCGAACAGGGGGGAGAACTGAAGCTTTCTTT.

The rearrangement uses TRBV7-2 and TRBJ2-2; D may be TRBD2 (6 bases). The CDR3 is made up of 14 amino acids. Germline loops: CDR1 SGHTA, CDR2 FQGNSA. V was pared by 3 bases and J by 5 bases, with 10 bases between. The CDR3 nucleotides read TGTGCCAGCAGCTTTGGGACTTCGACCGGGGAGCTGTTTTTT. It specifies CASSFGTSTGELFF.

The chain carries TRBV29-1 and TRBJ2-7, with a tentative D call TRBD1 (5 bases). CDR1 and CDR2 from the germline V gene are SQVTM and ANQGSEA. CDR3 length: 13 residues. The V end lost 5 bases, the J end lost 4 bases, and 15 bases lay between the germline ends. The CDR3 sequence is CSVRAGNSYEQYF. The CDR3 region has the DNA TGCAGCGTTAGGGCAGGGAATTCTTACGAGCAGTACTTC.

The chain combines TRBV14 with TRBJ2-5; a possible D gene is TRBD1 (5 bases). The CDR3 is 15 residues long. Germline assignment: CDR1 SGHDN and CDR2 FVKESK. The V end was cut by 4 bases, the J end by 4 bases, with 16 bases between. CDR3: CASSPWGRIVETQYF. The CDR3 bases are TGTGCCAGCAGCCCTTGGGGCCGAATAGTAGAGACCCAGTACTTC.

V gene TRBV28 combines with J gene TRBJ2-5; D call uncertain. Germline V gene sequence: CDR1 MDHEN, CDR2 SYDVKM. The CDR3 has 14 residues. Trimming left V 3 bases short and J 0 bases short, with 8 bases between. CDR3 bases: TGTGCCAGCAGTTTTGACAAGTACCAAGAGACCCAGTACTTC. This encodes CASSFDKYQETQYF.

The table lists this clone with a count of one. The rearrangement joins TRBV4-2 to TRBJ2-1, with 7 bases identical to TRBD2. The length of the CDR3 is 15 residues. V lost 4 bases, J lost 0 bases, and 3 bases stayed unmatched. In germline, CDR1 is LGHNA, CDR2 YNFKEQ. The CDR3 loop reads CASSPERGSYNEQFF. CDR3 DNA: TGTGCCAGCAGCCCAGAGCGGGGCTCCTACAATGAGCAGTTCTTC.

CDR3: CASSLSLLGMNTEAFF. In DNA, the CDR3 is TGTGCCAGCAGTTTATCCCTCCTTGGCATGAACACTGAAGCTTTCTTT. The rearrangement uses TRBV28 and TRBJ1-1; D remains ambiguous. CDR1 is MDHEN and CDR2 is SYDVKM in the germline V gene. V dropped 1 base and J dropped 0 bases, with 12 bases sitting between them. This CDR3 has 16 amino acids.

J is TRBJ2-1 and V is TRBV29-1; TRBD1 is a possible D gene (6 bases). Germline V gene data show CDR1 as SQVTM and CDR2 as ANQGSEA. The CDR3 has 12 residues. The V end was cut by 1 base, the J end by 6 bases, with 7 bases between. The CDR3 loop reads CSVEGQANEQFF. The CDR3 DNA reads TGCAGCGTTGAAGGACAGGCCAATGAGCAGTTCTTC.

The J gene is TRBJ2-3, the V gene TRBV27; 8 bases are a match to TRBD2. CDR1 is MNHEY and CDR2 is SMNVEV in the germline V gene (reference sequence). Losses at the gene ends were 4 bases for V and 4 bases for J; bases not matched to a gene: 1. The CDR3 extends over 13 amino acids. CDR3: CASSWGLADTQYF. The CDR3 DNA is TGTGCCAGCAGTTGGGGACTAGCAGATACGCAGTATTTT.

CDR3 coding DNA: TGTGCCAGCAGCTTAACCCTCCGAGATGGTGAGCAGTTCTTC. Protein: CASSLTLRDGEQFF. The chain recombines TRBV7-9 with TRBJ2-1; D is unresolved. The V end was cut by 2 bases, the J end by 9 bases, with 14 bases between. The germline CDR1 and CDR2 sequences are SEHNR and FQNEAQ (reference sequence). CDR3 length equals 14 residues.

The J gene is TRBJ2-7, the V gene TRBV29-1; tentative D call: TRBD1 (5 bases). This CDR3 is 11 amino acids long. Germline V gene lookup returns CDR1 SQVTM and CDR2 ANQGSEA. Trimming took off 7 bases at V and 4 bases at J, with 11 bases between the two ends. The CDR3 bases are TGCAGCGCCAGGGAACATTACGAGCAGTACTTC. Its protein is CSAREHYEQYF.

This clone was seen more than once but under ten times. The rearrangement uses TRBV20-1 and TRBJ1-2; 7 positions agree with TRBD1. The CDR3 spans 11 residues. Per the germline V gene, CDR1 is DFQATT and CDR2 is SNEGSKA (reference sequence). J was trimmed by 7 bases and V by 1 base; bases with no gene match: 0. Here the CDR3 reads CSARAGGGYTF. The CDR3 DNA is TGCAGTGCTAGAGCAGGGGGTGGCTACACCTTC.

This rearrangement joins TRBV9 to TRBJ2-4; 11 bases are a match to TRBD2. V dropped 4 bases and J dropped 6; count of bases not matched to a gene: 6. Germline lookup yields CDR1 SGDLS and CDR2 YYNGEE. The CDR3 sequence is 15 residues long. The CDR3 DNA is TGTGCCAGCAGCAACCCGGGACTAGCGGTAAACATTCAGTACTTC. Translating it yields CASSNPGLAVNIQYF.

The V and J genes are TRBV4-1 and TRBJ2-7; D perhaps matches TRBD2 (6 bases). V lost 1 base and J lost 2, with 12 bases in between. The CDR3 has 15 residues. Germline CDR1 MGHRA, CDR2 YSYEKL. CDR3 nucleotide sequence: TGCGCCAGCAGCCAAGTCCTAGCGCTAACCTACGAGCAGTACTTC. This encodes CASSQVLALTYEQYF.

V is TRBV7-2 and J is TRBJ2-2; no reliable D call. Germline values: CDR1 SGHTA, CDR2 FQGNSA. V was pared by 4 bases and J by 6 bases, with 12 bases between. The CDR3 runs to 14 residues. The CDR3 DNA reads as TGTGCCAGCAGCTCCATCGGTTCGGCCGGGGAGCTGTTTTTT. Residues: CASSSIGSAGELFF.